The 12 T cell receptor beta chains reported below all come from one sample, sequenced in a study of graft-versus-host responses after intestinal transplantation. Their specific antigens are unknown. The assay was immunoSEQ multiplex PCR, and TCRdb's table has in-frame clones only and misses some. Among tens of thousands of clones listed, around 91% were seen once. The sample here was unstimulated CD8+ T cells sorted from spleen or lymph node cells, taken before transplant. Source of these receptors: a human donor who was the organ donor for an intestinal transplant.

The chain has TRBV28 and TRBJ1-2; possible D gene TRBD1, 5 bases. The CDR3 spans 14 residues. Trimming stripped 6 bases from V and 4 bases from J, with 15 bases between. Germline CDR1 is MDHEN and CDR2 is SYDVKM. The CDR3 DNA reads TGTGCCAGCAGGGATCTCGACAGATTCTATGGCTACACCTTC. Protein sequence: CASRDLDRFYGYTF.

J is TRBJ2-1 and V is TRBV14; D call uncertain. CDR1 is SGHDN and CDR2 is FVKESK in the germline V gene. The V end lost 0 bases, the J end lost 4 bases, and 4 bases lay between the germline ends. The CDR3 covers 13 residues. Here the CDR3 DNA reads TGTGCCAGCAGCCAAGACCGGTACAATGAGCAGTTCTTC. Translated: CASSQDRYNEQFF.

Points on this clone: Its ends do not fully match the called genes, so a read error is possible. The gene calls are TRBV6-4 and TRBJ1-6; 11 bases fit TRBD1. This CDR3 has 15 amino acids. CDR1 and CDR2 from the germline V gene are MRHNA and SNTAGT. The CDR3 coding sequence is TGTGCCAGTAGTGACTCTGGACAGGGGGCCTCACCCCTCCACTTT. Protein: CASSDSGQGASPLHF.

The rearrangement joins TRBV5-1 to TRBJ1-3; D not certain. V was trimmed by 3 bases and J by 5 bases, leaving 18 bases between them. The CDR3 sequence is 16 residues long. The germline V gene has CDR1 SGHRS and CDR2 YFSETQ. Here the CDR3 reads CASSSWAGFPRNTIYF. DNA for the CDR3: TGCGCCAGCAGCTCGTGGGCGGGTTTCCCGAGAAACACCATATATTTT.

The CDR3 region has the DNA TGTGCCAGTAAACCACAGGGCCCAGAGACCCAGTACTTC. This translates into CASKPQGPETQYF. The chain recombines TRBV7-9 with TRBJ2-5, with a tentative D call TRBD1 (6 bases). Germline V gene data show CDR1 as SEHNR and CDR2 as FQNEAQ (reference sequence). Trimming shortened V by 9 bases and J by 4 bases, and 15 bases separated the two germline ends. The length of the CDR3 is 13 residues.

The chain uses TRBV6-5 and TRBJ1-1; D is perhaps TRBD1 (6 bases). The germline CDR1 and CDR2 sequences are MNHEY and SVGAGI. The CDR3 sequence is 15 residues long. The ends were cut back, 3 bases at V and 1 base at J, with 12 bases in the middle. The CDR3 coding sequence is TGTGCCAGCAGTTATCGGGGGGCGGCGAACACTGAAGCTTTCTTT. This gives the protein CASSYRGAANTEAFF.

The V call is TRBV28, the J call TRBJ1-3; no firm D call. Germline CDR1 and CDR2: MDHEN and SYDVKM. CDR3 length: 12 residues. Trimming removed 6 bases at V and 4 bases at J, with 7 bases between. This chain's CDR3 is CASSFPGNTIYF. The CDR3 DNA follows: TGTGCCAGCAGCTTCCCCGGAAACACCATATATTTT.

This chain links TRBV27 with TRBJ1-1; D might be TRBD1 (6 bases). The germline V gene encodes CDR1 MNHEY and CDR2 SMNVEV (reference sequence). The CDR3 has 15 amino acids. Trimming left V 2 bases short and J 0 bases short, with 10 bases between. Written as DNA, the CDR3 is TGTGCCAGCAGTTTAACGCAGGGGATGAACACTGAAGCTTTCTTT. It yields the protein CASSLTQGMNTEAFF.

In DNA, the CDR3 is TGTGCCAGCAGTTTAGCCGTTGAGGGAGGAAACACCATATATTTT. Protein sequence: CASSLAVEGGNTIYF. The rearrangement uses TRBV28 and TRBJ1-3; D gene uncertain. The CDR3 consists of 15 residues. From germline, CDR1 is MDHEN and CDR2 SYDVKM. With 2 bases removed from V and 4 bases from J, the gap between germline ends came to 12 bases.

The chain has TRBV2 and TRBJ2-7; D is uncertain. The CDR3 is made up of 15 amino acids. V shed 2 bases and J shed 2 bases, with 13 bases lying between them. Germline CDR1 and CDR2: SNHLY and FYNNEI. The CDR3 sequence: CASSESPGPTYEQYV. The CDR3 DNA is TGTGCCAGCAGTGAAAGCCCAGGCCCGACCTACGAGCAGTACGTC.

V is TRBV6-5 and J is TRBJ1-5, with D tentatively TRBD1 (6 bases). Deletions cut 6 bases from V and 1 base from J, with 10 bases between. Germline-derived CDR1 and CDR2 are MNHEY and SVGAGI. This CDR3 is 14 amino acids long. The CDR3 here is CASSRGQSNQPQHF. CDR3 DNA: TGTGCCAGCAGCCGAGGACAGAGCAATCAGCCCCAGCATTTT.

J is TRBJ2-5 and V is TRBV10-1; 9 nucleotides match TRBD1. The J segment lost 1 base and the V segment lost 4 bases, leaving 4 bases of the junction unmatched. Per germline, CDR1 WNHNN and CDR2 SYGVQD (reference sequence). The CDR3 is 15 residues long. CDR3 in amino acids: CASSAGTGFQETQYF. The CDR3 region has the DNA TGCGCCAGCAGTGCCGGGACAGGGTTCCAAGAGACCCAGTACTTC.